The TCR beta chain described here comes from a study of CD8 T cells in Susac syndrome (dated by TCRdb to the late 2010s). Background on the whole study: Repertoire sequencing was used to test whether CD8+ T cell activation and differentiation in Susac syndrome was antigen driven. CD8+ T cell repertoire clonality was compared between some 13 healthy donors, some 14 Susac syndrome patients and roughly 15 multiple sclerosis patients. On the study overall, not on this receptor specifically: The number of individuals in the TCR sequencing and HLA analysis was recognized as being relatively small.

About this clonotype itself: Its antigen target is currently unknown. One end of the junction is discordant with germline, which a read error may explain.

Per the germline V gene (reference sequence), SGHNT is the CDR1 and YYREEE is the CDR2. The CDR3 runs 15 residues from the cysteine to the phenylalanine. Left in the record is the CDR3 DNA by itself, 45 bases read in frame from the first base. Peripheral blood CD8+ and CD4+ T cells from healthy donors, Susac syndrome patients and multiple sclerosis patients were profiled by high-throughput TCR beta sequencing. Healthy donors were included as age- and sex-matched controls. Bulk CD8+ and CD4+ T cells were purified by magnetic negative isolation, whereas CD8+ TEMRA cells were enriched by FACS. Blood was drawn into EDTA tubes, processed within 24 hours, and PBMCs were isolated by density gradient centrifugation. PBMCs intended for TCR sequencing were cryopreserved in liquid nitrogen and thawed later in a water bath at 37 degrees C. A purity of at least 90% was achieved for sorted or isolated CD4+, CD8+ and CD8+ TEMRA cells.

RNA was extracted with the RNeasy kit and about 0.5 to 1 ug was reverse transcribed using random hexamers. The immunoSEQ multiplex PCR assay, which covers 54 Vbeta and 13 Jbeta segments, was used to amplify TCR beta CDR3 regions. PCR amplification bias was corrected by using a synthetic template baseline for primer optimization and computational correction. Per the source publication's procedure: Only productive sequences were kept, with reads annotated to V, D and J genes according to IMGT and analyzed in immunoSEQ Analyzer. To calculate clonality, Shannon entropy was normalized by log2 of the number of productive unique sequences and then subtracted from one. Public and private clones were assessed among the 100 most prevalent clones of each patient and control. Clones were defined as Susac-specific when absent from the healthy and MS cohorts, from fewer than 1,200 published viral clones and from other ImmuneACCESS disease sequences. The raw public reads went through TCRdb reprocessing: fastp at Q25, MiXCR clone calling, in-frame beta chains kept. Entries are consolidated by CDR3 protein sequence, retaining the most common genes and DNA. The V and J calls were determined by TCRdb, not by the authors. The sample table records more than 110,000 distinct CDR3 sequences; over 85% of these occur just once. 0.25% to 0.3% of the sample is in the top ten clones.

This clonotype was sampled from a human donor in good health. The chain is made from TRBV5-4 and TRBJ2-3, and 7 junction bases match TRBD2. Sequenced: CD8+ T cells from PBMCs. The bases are TGTGCCAGCAGCTTCAGGACTAGTTACACAGATACGCAGAATTTT. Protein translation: CASSFRTSYTDTQNF.